The clone carrying this T cell receptor beta chain occurred a few times. Its antigen is not known. TCRdb reprocessed the 5' RACE reads via MiXCR and lists one record per CDR3 protein. The table includes 1.5 million to 2 million distinct CDR3 sequences, less than 40% detected once. This record belongs to a study of identical twins. Overall study results and limits: Partial confounding of zero-insertion analyses by invariant MAIT and iNKT cells was possible. Excess low generation probability was seen in twin-shared out-of-frame alpha sequences. Fewer insertions were carried by abundant cord blood beta clonotypes, but none was seen in memory repertoires.

Trimming cost V 4 bases and J 5 bases, with 18 bases left between them. Germline values: CDR1 DFQATT, CDR2 SNEGSKA (reference sequence). The CDR3 has 15 amino acids. The chain links TRBV20-1 to TRBJ2-4; D unclear. Sequenced: cord blood. The sequence was obtained from a newborn girl in good health. CDR3 protein: CSATNVRLSQNIQYF. The CDR3 DNA reads as TGCAGTGCTACCAACGTACGGCTGTCCCAAAACATTCAGTACTTC.